Given below is one T cell receptor (beta chain) in context. Authors' methods: The authors estimated nucleated cell counts from reference gene primer amplification. The repertoire was sequenced with immunoSEQ multiplex PCR; TCRdb's copy has only in-frame clones and lacks some. The V and J calls and clone size come from that table; D and trimming were worked out from the DNA. This table holds 13,000 or so clones, roughly 90% found once. The entry originates in a study of blood T cell repertoires in COVID-19. Study context: The analysed material was cDNA or gDNA that came from T cells, B-cell-depleted T cells, or PBMCs.

V was pared by 1 base and J by 4 bases, with 7 bases of the junction left unmatched. This CDR3 spans 16 amino acids. From germline, CDR1 is SGHTA and CDR2 FQGNSA. The origin of this receptor is a human donor with active COVID-19. The donor label of this sample is uncertain. The genes are TRBV7-2 and TRBJ2-1, with 7 bases identical to TRBD2. The sequenced sample was peripheral blood. CDR3 in amino acids: CASSLVGGVIYNEQFF. In DNA form, the CDR3 reads TGTGCCAGCAGCTTAGTGGGAGGGGTCATATACAATGAGCAGTTCTTC.